These 32 T cell receptor beta chains were all obtained from the same sample, sequenced in a study of T cells in Graves' hyperthyroidism and ophthalmopathy. The TCR beta CDR3 regions underwent amplification using RNA transcripts as the source. Using the HTBI primer set, a first-round RT-PCR was run on the TCR CDR3. TCRdb fed the multiplex PCR reads into MiXCR, producing one record per CDR3 protein. The sample holds 300,000 to 450,000 distinct CDR3 sequences; approximately 18% are singletons and the top ten take 35% to 45%. Sequenced input: blood. The receptor source for this set is a man between 18 and 35 years old with Graves' ophthalmopathy.

This clonotype was counted ten times or more. The V gene is TRBV6-1, the J gene TRBJ1-6; D unclear. The germline gives CDR1 MNHNS, CDR2 SASEGT. Trimming pared 2 bases from V and 12 bases from J, leaving 8 bases between. The CDR3 consists of 12 residues. DNA of the CDR3: TGTGCCAGCAGTGAAAGAACTGAACCCCTCCACTTT. Protein sequence: CASSERTEPLHF.

There are a few counts of this clonotype. The V call is TRBV20-1, the J call TRBJ2-5; unclear D gene. Looked up from germline, CDR1 is DFQATT and CDR2 is SNEGSKA (reference sequence). There are 15 residues in the CDR3. Trimming removed 3 bases from V and 5 bases from J, with 19 bases in between. CDR3 nucleotide sequence: TGCAGTGCTAGCCTAAGGGCGGCGGCCGGGGAGACCCAGTACTTC. Translating gives CSASLRAAAGETQYF.

The V call is TRBV6-2 or TRBV6-3, the J call TRBJ1-5; 8 bases fit TRBD1. The CDR3 is 14 residues long. Trimming took 8 bases from V and 5 from J; bases not matched to a gene: 8. Germline V CDR1 and CDR2: MNHEY, SVGEGT. The CDR3 region is CASDGTGPHQPQHF. The CDR3 nucleotides are TGTGCCAGCGATGGGACAGGCCCCCATCAGCCCCAGCATTTT.

The sample holds many counts of this clonotype. V gene TRBV7-9 combines with J gene TRBJ2-1; TRBD2 might be the D (6 bases). V was shortened by 4 bases and J by 7 bases, with 14 bases between the two germline ends. Germline V gene data show CDR1 as SEHNR and CDR2 as FQNEAQ (reference sequence). There are 14 residues in the CDR3. The CDR3: CASSSPRGMNEQFF. The CDR3 DNA sequence: TGTGCCAGCAGCTCTCCCCGGGGGATGAATGAGCAGTTCTTC.

This rearrangement joins TRBV2 to TRBJ2-2, with 8 bases matching TRBD2. CDR1 and CDR2 from the germline V gene are SNHLY and FYNNEI. The CDR3 covers 14 residues. Losses at the gene ends were 2 bases for V and 7 bases for J; bases not matched to a gene: 3. CDR3 DNA sequence: TGTGCCAGCAGTGAAATCGGGGGGGGCGGGGAGCTGTTTTTT. This gives the protein CASSEIGGGGELFF.

This chain connects TRBV5-1 to TRBJ2-1; possible D gene TRBD1, 5 bases. The ends were cut back, 1 base at V and 4 bases at J, with 12 bases in the middle. The CDR3 spans 15 residues. Germline V gene sequence: CDR1 SGHRS, CDR2 YFSETQ. CDR3 sequence reads: CASSLRQGRYNEQFF. For the CDR3, the DNA is TGCGCCAGCAGCTTGCGGCAGGGAAGGTACAATGAGCAGTTCTTC.

This clonotype was picked up a small number of times. The chain carries TRBV7-3 and TRBJ2-3, with 8 nucleotides matching TRBD2. There are 16 residues in the CDR3. The V gene's germline CDR1 is SGHTA and CDR2 FQGTGA. The V segment lost 5 bases and the J segment 1 base; nucleotides outside the gene matches: 8. CDR3 sequence reads: CASSMSGGPRTDTQYF. The CDR3 DNA reads as TGTGCCAGCAGCATGAGCGGGGGCCCTCGCACAGATACGCAGTATTTT.

The CDR3 bases are TGTGCCAGCAGGGGGGACCATCGCAATCAGCCCCAGCATTTT. Protein product: CASRGDHRNQPQHF. The V and J genes are TRBV12-3 or TRBV12-4 and TRBJ1-5; TRBD1 is a possible D gene (5 bases). CDR3 size: 14 residues. V was cut by 6 bases and J by 2 bases, with 11 bases left in between.

This sequence joins TRBV27 and TRBJ2-2, with D tentatively TRBD2 (6 bases). The V end was cut by 3 bases, the J end by 6 bases, with 14 bases between. This CDR3 region has 15 residues. Germline V gene lookup returns CDR1 MNHEY and CDR2 SMNVEV (reference sequence). CDR3 sequence reads: CASSFPSGGAGELFF. CDR3 DNA sequence: TGTGCCAGCAGTTTTCCCAGCGGAGGGGCCGGGGAGCTGTTTTTT.

This clonotype was recorded many times. The V and J genes are TRBV28 and TRBJ2-5; 11 nucleotides align to TRBD1. V was clipped by 7 bases and J by 4 bases; unmatched bases: 11. The CDR3 has 16 residues. Per germline, CDR1 MDHEN and CDR2 SYDVKM. CDR3 region: CASTPLGTGGPETQYF. The CDR3 DNA reads as TGTGCCAGCACTCCGCTAGGGACAGGGGGTCCAGAGACCCAGTACTTC.

This clonotype was counted a few times. The V call is TRBV5-1, the J call TRBJ1-1; the D gene is possibly TRBD1 (6 bases). Germline CDR1 reads SGHRS; CDR2 reads YFSETQ. V was trimmed by 4 bases and J by 1 base, leaving 17 bases between them. This CDR3 has 16 residues. This CDR3 is CASSVGPGGGNTEAFF. CDR3 in DNA: TGCGCCAGCAGCGTGGGGCCGGGGGGCGGGAACACTGAAGCTTTCTTT.

This clonotype was seen a few times. The chain links TRBV5-1 to TRBJ1-3; D might be TRBD1 (6 bases). CDR1 SGHRS and CDR2 YFSETQ come from the germline V gene. The V and J ends lost 3 bases and 7 bases respectively, with 14 bases between them. The CDR3 is 14 residues long. Here the CDR3 reads CASSWSRGGNTIYF. The CDR3 bases are TGCGCCAGCAGCTGGAGCAGGGGCGGGAACACCATATATTTT.

With regard to this clonotype: An end of the junction does not agree with germline; a read error may underlie this. The chain uses TRBV7-8 and TRBJ2-3; D may correspond to TRBD1 or TRBD2 (5 bases each). The CDR3 is made up of 14 amino acids. CDR1 and CDR2 from the germline V gene are SGHVS and FQNEAQ. The DNA for the CDR3 is TGTGCCAGCAGCTTAGAAGGGACCACAGATGCGCAGTATTTT. Translated, it gives CASSLEGTTDAQYF.

V is TRBV6-1 and J is TRBJ2-2; 7 positions match TRBD1. CDR3 length: 14 amino acids. The germline V gene encodes CDR1 MNHNS and CDR2 SASEGT. Trimming removed 7 bases from V and 6 bases from J; junction bases left unmatched: 8. CDR3 sequence: CASTGQVEPGELFF. The CDR3 nucleotides are TGTGCCAGCACCGGACAGGTTGAACCCGGGGAGCTGTTTTTT.

Turning to this clonotype: A much larger clone differs by one base, so this may be a read error. The V call is TRBV2, the J call TRBJ2-1; the D is unclear. The length of the CDR3 is 13 residues. The germline CDR1 and CDR2 sequences are SNHLY and FYNNEI. CDR3 loop: CASSRSRFNEQLF. CDR3 nucleotide sequence: TGTGCCAGCAGCCGTTCCCGTTTCAATGAGCAGCTCTTC.

The chain joins TRBV5-1 to TRBJ1-2, with TRBD1 matching over 7 bases. V shed 2 bases and J 8 bases; nucleotides not matched to a gene: 6. The germline CDR1 and CDR2 sequences are SGHRS and YFSETQ. The CDR3 sequence is 13 residues long. CDR3 loop: CASSLQGMEGYTF. The CDR3 region has the DNA TGCGCCAGCAGCTTACAGGGGATGGAGGGCTACACCTTC.

The V call is TRBV9, the J call TRBJ2-7, with D possibly being TRBD2 (5 bases). The CDR3 has 15 residues. Germline CDR1 reads SGDLS; CDR2 reads YYNGEE. Trimming shortened V by 2 bases and J by 7 bases, and 19 bases separated the two germline ends. The CDR3 bases are TGTGCCAGCAGCGTGGGGTTGGGGAGCGGTAATGAGCAGTACTTC. Translated, it gives CASSVGLGSGNEQYF.

This clonotype was picked up a small number of times. The chain carries TRBV5-1 and TRBJ2-2; weak D call: TRBD2 (7 bases). Trimming left V 5 bases short and J 1 base short, with 12 bases between. CDR3 length equals 15 residues. Per germline, CDR1 SGHRS and CDR2 YFSETQ. The CDR3, as DNA: TGCGCCAGCAGTGCGGGGGCGCAGAACACCGGGGAGCTGTTTTTT. Residues: CASSAGAQNTGELFF.

Ten or more counts support this clonotype. The V gene is TRBV12-3 or TRBV12-4, the J gene TRBJ2-4, with D unresolved. Trimming took off 8 bases at V and 7 bases at J, with 21 bases between the two ends. The CDR3 has 15 residues. The CDR3 loop is CASGPDIPLKNIQYF. In DNA form, the CDR3 reads TGTGCCAGCGGCCCCGACATCCCCCTTAAGAACATTCAGTACTTC.

This clonotype was counted at least ten times. The chain has TRBV28 and TRBJ2-1; the D gene is possibly TRBD2 (7 bases). Trimming pared 7 bases from V and 2 bases from J, leaving 15 bases between. The CDR3 totals 15 residues. The germline V gene encodes CDR1 MDHEN and CDR2 SYDVKM. CDR3 sequence: CASTAAGAPYNEQFF. CDR3 coding DNA: TGTGCCAGCACGGCGGCGGGGGCCCCCTACAATGAGCAGTTCTTC.

The rearrangement links TRBV6-6 to TRBJ2-5, with unresolved D. The CDR3 length is 15 residues. The germline V and J ends were trimmed by 2 bases and 4 bases, with 14 bases remaining between them. Per germline, CDR1 MNHNY and CDR2 SVGAGI (reference sequence). CDR3 in DNA: TGTGCCAGCAGTTACCCAAACGGCCAAACAGAGACCCAGTACTTC. It translates to CASSYPNGQTETQYF.

This rearrangement joins TRBV10-3 to TRBJ2-1; no definite D call. Germline values: CDR1 ENHRY, CDR2 SYGVKD. The V end lost 9 bases, the J end lost 0 bases, and 15 bases lay between the germline ends. The CDR3 runs to 15 residues. In DNA form, the CDR3 reads TGTGCCATTTGGGCAACCGAGAGCTCCTACAATGAGCAGTTCTTC. This gives the protein CAIWATESSYNEQFF.

Worth noting for this clonotype: Since a much larger clone is just one base distant, this may be a read error. The gene calls are TRBV6-1 and TRBJ1-5; maybe TRBD1 (5 bases). This CDR3 comprises 13 residues. Germline loops: CDR1 MNHNS, CDR2 SASEGT. The CDR3 here is CASSPRGGQPRHF. DNA for the CDR3: TGTGCCAGCAGTCCCCGGGGGGGTCAGCCCCGGCATTTT.

This clonotype was seen a handful of times. The rearrangement joins TRBV24-1 to TRBJ2-2; no firm D call. V was clipped by 10 bases and J by 4 bases, with 9 bases between them. The germline V gene encodes CDR1 KGHDR and CDR2 SFDVKD. The CDR3 loop spans 12 amino acids. CDR3 protein: CATRSGTGELFF. As DNA, the CDR3 is TGTGCCACTAGATCGGGCACCGGGGAGCTGTTTTTT.

This clonotype occurred a few times. The CDR3 coding sequence is TGTGCCAGCAGGCCTGGAGGGGGGGTGTACTACTATGGCTACACCTTC. Amino acid sequence: CASRPGGGVYYYGYTF. The V gene is TRBV27, the J gene TRBJ1-2, with D possibly matching TRBD1 (6 bases). The germline V gene has CDR1 MNHEY and CDR2 SMNVEV (reference sequence). This CDR3 spans 16 amino acids. V lost 6 bases, J lost 3 bases, and 20 bases lay in between.

This clonotype was seen at least ten times. One junction end does not reproduce the germline sequence, and a read error may be involved. This chain's CDR3 is CASSLGTSSYEQYF. As DNA, the CDR3 is TGTGCCAGCAGCTTAGGGACTAGCTCCTACGAGCAGTACTTC. The J gene is TRBJ2-7, the V gene TRBV12-3 or TRBV12-4; TRBD2 aligns across 8 bases. This CDR3 is built from 14 residues.

The V gene is TRBV6-1, the J gene TRBJ2-2; 8 nucleotides agree with TRBD2. Trimming cost V 5 bases and J 8 bases; bases outside gene matches: 4. The CDR3 totals 13 residues. Germline loops: CDR1 MNHNS, CDR2 SASEGT. DNA for the CDR3: TGTGCCAGCAGTAGCGGGGGCTTGGGGGAGCTGTTTTTT. Protein: CASSSGGLGELFF.

The gene calls are TRBV2 and TRBJ1-5, with 7 bases identical to TRBD1. V trimming: 1 base; J trimming: 5 bases; junction bases outside the gene matches: 5. The CDR3 covers 15 residues. The germline gives CDR1 SNHLY, CDR2 FYNNEI. CDR3 DNA sequence: TGTGCCAGCAGTGAAGGGGACAGAAATTATCAGCCCCAGCATTTT. Protein product: CASSEGDRNYQPQHF.

The table lists this clonotype with many counts. This rearrangement joins TRBV11-2 to TRBJ2-1; no clear D gene. This CDR3 is built from 11 residues. Germline V CDR1 and CDR2: SGHAT, FQNNGV. V was cut by 4 bases and J by 11 bases, with 9 bases left in between. CDR3 protein: CASSYRSKQFF. CDR3 sequence (DNA): TGTGCCAGCAGCTACCGTTCCAAGCAGTTCTTC. Filled out from reference TRBV11-2 and TRBJ2-1, the complete variable domain reads EAGVAQSPRYKIIEKRQSVAFWCNPISGHATLYWYQQILGQGPKLLIQFQNNGVVDDSQLPKDRFSAERLKGVDSTLKIQPAKLEDSAVYLCASSYRSKQFFGPGTRLTVL.

The sample holds many counts of this clonotype. J is TRBJ2-2 and V is TRBV6-5, with D perhaps matching TRBD1 or TRBD2 (5 bases each). The V gene lost 0 bases and the J gene lost 1 base, with 9 bases spanning the gap. Looked up from germline, CDR1 is MNHEY and CDR2 is SVGAGI. CDR3 length: 16 residues. In DNA, the CDR3 is TGTGCCAGCAGTTACTCGAGTGGGGGGAACACCGGGGAGCTGTTTTTT. This encodes CASSYSSGGNTGELFF.

About this clonotype itself: A junction end diverges from the germline sequence, so it may reflect a read error. The chain recombines TRBV6-9 with TRBJ1-1, with D perhaps matching TRBD1 (6 bases). Germline CDR1 MNHGY, CDR2 SVAAGI. The CDR3 length is 15 residues. The CDR3 loop is CASNRQDPPSTEAFF. CDR3 bases: TGCGCCAGCAACCGACAGGACCCTCCCTCCACTGAAGCTTTCTTT.

The chain links TRBV29-1 to TRBJ2-7; 15 bases line up with TRBD2. J was trimmed by 4 bases and V by 6 bases; bases with no gene match: 7. This CDR3 comprises 15 residues. Germline assignment: CDR1 SQVTM and CDR2 ANQGSEA. CDR3 sequence reads: CSVSQGLAGGYEQYF. The CDR3 DNA follows: TGCAGCGTGTCCCAGGGACTAGCGGGGGGTTACGAGCAGTACTTC.